The rows below give T cell receptor beta chains drawn from one sample of a study of blood T cell repertoires in COVID-19. Using immunoSEQ multiplex PCR, the repertoire was profiled, and TCRdb retains in-frame clones only, with some absent. The sample lists 250,000 to 350,000 clones; 90% were seen once. Material for sequencing was PBMCs or T cells enriched from blood (not recorded which). The receptors come from a woman aged 18-29 years with acute COVID-19. Both conserved end residues are part of each CDR3. D genes are given only for firm matches. Size is omitted from some rows. Given values are once, few, many or a class for expanded clones.

J: TRBJ1-6; D: .; V: TRBV5-1; size: once; DNA: TGCGCCAGCAGCTTGGCCAGCTCCTATAATTCACCCCTCCACTTT; CDR3: CASSLASSYNSPLHF
J: TRBJ2-1; D: .; V: TRBV19; size: .; DNA: TGTGCCAGTAGCGGGAACTCCTACAATGAGCAGTTCTTC; CDR3: CASSGNSYNEQFF
J: TRBJ1-1; D: .; V: TRBV28; size: .; DNA: TGTGCCAGCAGTTTCGCCGCCCAGAGCGGTACTGAAGCTTTCTTT; CDR3: CASSFAAQSGTEAFF
J: TRBJ1-4; D: .; V: TRBV6-5; size: .; DNA: TGTGCCAGCACTAGCACCGCAACTAATGAAAAACTGTTTTTT; CDR3: CASTSTATNEKLFF
J: TRBJ2-5; D: .; V: TRBV27; size: .; DNA: TGTGCCAGCAGTTTGGGGTACGACAGGTTCCAAGAGACCCAGTACTTC; CDR3: CASSLGYDRFQETQYF
J: TRBJ1-2; D: .; V: TRBV15; size: .; DNA: TGTGCCACCAGCCGCGAGGGTGGCTATGGCTACACCTTC; CDR3: CATSREGGYGYTF
J: TRBJ2-7; D: TRBD2; V: TRBV7-2; size: .; DNA: TGTGCCAGCAGCTTAGGGACTAGCGGGAGCTACGAGCAGTACTTC; CDR3: CASSLGTSGSYEQYF
J: TRBJ2-2; D: TRBD1; V: TRBV7-2; size: .; DNA: TGTGCCAGCCCCCGGGACAGGGGGGCGAACACCGGGGAGCTGTTTTTT; CDR3: CASPRDRGANTGELFF
J: TRBJ2-7; D: TRBD2; V: TRBV18; size: .; DNA: TGTGCCAGCTCACCACCGACTAGCCCTCTCTACGAGCAGTACTTC; CDR3: CASSPPTSPLYEQYF
J: TRBJ2-2; D: TRBD1; V: TRBV7-6; size: .; DNA: TGTGCCAGCAGCTTAGTACGACAGGGTAGTACCGGGGAGCTGTTTTTT; CDR3: CASSLVRQGSTGELFF
J: TRBJ2-1; D: TRBD2; V: TRBV19; size: .; DNA: TGTGCCAGTAGTCCCGGTGGGGCGGGAGTGTCCTACAATGAGCAGTTCTTC; CDR3: CASSPGGAGVSYNEQFF
J: TRBJ2-1; D: TRBD2; V: TRBV7-2; size: .; DNA: TGTGCCAGCAGCCTCCGCCCCCGCTGGAGCGGGAGGGATGAGCAGTTCTTC; CDR3: CASSLRPRWSGRDEQFF
J: TRBJ2-7; D: TRBD1; V: TRBV10-2; size: .; DNA: TGCGCCAGCAGCCCGGGACAGCCCTACGAGCAGTACTTC; CDR3: CASSPGQPYEQYF
J: TRBJ2-1; D: TRBD2; V: TRBV19; size: few; DNA: TGTGCCAGTAGTGGACTAGCGGAAGTAAACAATGAGCAGTTCTTC; CDR3: CASSGLAEVNNEQFF
J: TRBJ1-6; D: .; V: TRBV2; size: .; DNA: TGTGCCAGCAGGATCCAGGAAAATTCACCCCTCCACTTT; CDR3: CASRIQENSPLHF
J: TRBJ2-1; D: .; V: TRBV6-6; size: .; DNA: TGTGCCAGCAGTTACTCGGCCGGGGTGAATGAGCAGTTCTTC; CDR3: CASSYSAGVNEQFF
J: TRBJ2-7; D: TRBD2; V: TRBV28; size: .; DNA: TGTGCCAGCAGCCCGACCGGGACTAGGCAGTACTTC; CDR3: CASSPTGTRQYF
J: TRBJ1-4; D: .; V: TRBV5-8; size: .; DNA: TGTGCCAGCAGCTTGGCCGGGGCAGGGGCTAATGAAAAACTGTTTTTT; CDR3: CASSLAGAGANEKLFF
J: TRBJ1-2; D: TRBD1; V: TRBV27; size: once; DNA: TGTGCCAGCAGTCAAGCTAGGGGGACAGCCCTTCTAAACTATGGCTACACCTTC; CDR3: CASSQARGTALLNYGYTF
J: TRBJ1-2; D: .; V: TRBV7-9; size: .; DNA: TGTGCCAGCAGCCCGGGTGTGGGAGCGATCTATGGCTACACCTTC; CDR3: CASSPGVGAIYGYTF
J: TRBJ2-1; D: TRBD2; V: TRBV6-4; size: .; DNA: TGTGCCAGCAGTGGACTAGCGGGAGGGTCCTACAATGAGCAGTTCTTC; CDR3: CASSGLAGGSYNEQFF
J: TRBJ2-3; D: TRBD1; V: TRBV23-1; size: .; DNA: TGCGCCTCCCCGGGACAGGGAAGAACGCAGTATTTT; CDR3: CASPGQGRTQYF
J: TRBJ2-3; D: .; V: TRBV4-3; size: .; DNA: TGCGCCAGCAGCCAATTCCAGGAAACTAGCACAGATACGCAGTATTTT; CDR3: CASSQFQETSTDTQYF
J: TRBJ2-1; D: TRBD2; V: TRBV7-6; size: .; DNA: TGTGCCAGCAGCAATCTAGCGGGAGGCGAGCAGTTCTTC; CDR3: CASSNLAGGEQFF
J: TRBJ1-1; D: .; V: TRBV7-9; size: .; DNA: TGTGCCAGCAGTGCCGGGAACACTGAAGCTTTCTTT; CDR3: CASSAGNTEAFF
J: TRBJ2-1; D: TRBD1; V: TRBV5-6; size: .; DNA: TGTGCCAGCAGCCCCGGGACAGGAAACAATGAGCAGTTCTTC; CDR3: CASSPGTGNNEQFF
J: TRBJ2-7; D: .; V: TRBV5-4; size: .; DNA: TGTGCCAGCAGCGCGGACAGCCTGGGTCCCTACGAGCAGTACTTC; CDR3: CASSADSLGPYEQYF
J: TRBJ1-1; D: TRBD1; V: TRBV18; size: few; DNA: TGTGCCAGCTCAACGGGGACAGCCGTTGAAGCTTTCTTT; CDR3: CASSTGTAVEAFF
J: TRBJ2-1; D: TRBD2; V: TRBV2; size: .; DNA: TGTGCCAGCAGACCGACTAGCGGGGTCTACAATGAGCAGTTCTTC; CDR3: CASRPTSGVYNEQFF
J: TRBJ2-7; D: TRBD1; V: TRBV18; size: .; DNA: TGTGCCAGCTCCCAGACAGGGGGCGCGGGGTACGAGCAGTACTTC; CDR3: CASSQTGGAGYEQYF
J: TRBJ1-1; D: .; V: TRBV19; size: .; DNA: TGTGCCAGTAGTATAGATCTTGACAGATTGAACACTGAAGCTTTCTTT; CDR3: CASSIDLDRLNTEAFF
J: TRBJ1-2; D: TRBD1; V: TRBV27; size: .; DNA: TGTGCCAGCAGGGAAGGGACAGGGGGGAACTATGGCTACACCTTC; CDR3: CASREGTGGNYGYTF
J: TRBJ2-7; D: TRBD1; V: TRBV5-4; size: .; DNA: TGTGCCAGCAGCTTGGCCAAAGGGGGCTCCGTTTACGAGCAGTACTTC; CDR3: CASSLAKGGSVYEQYF
J: TRBJ2-4; D: TRBD2; V: TRBV28; size: .; DNA: TGTGCCAGCATCTCGGGTAGCGGGAGGCTTCGGAGCAAAAACATTCAGTACTTC; CDR3: CASISGSGRLRSKNIQYF
J: TRBJ2-2; D: .; V: TRBV3-1/TRBV3-2; size: .; DNA: TGTGCCAGCAGCCAAGATGAGGTCCATAAGGCCGCTAACGGGACCGGGGAGCTGTTTTTT; CDR3: CASSQDEVHKAANGTGELFF
J: TRBJ1-2; D: .; V: TRBV10-2; size: once; DNA: TGCGCCAGCAGTGAGTCGGGGGGTTATGGCTACACCTTC; CDR3: CASSESGGYGYTF
J: TRBJ1-1; D: .; V: TRBV7-2; size: .; DNA: TGTGCCAGCACGTTTGGGAGGTTAGACACTGAAGCTTTCTTT; CDR3: CASTFGRLDTEAFF
J: TRBJ1-2; D: TRBD1; V: TRBV5-4; size: .; DNA: TGTGCCAGCAGCTCCGGACAGGGGGGCTATGGCTACACCTTC; CDR3: CASSSGQGGYGYTF
J: TRBJ2-1; D: TRBD1; V: TRBV27; size: .; DNA: TGTGCCAGCAGTTTGGTCGGGACAGGGTACAATGAGCAGTTCTTC; CDR3: CASSLVGTGYNEQFF
J: TRBJ2-5; D: TRBD1; V: TRBV6-5; size: .; DNA: TGTGCCAGCAGCGCGGGACAGGGGGAGACCCAGTACTTC; CDR3: CASSAGQGETQYF
J: TRBJ2-4; D: TRBD1; V: TRBV29-1; size: .; DNA: TGCAGCGTTGAAGTGACGCTTTTCCAACAGGGGGGAGCCAAAAACATTCAGTACTTC; CDR3: CSVEVTLFQQGGAKNIQYF
J: TRBJ2-5; D: .; V: TRBV6-1; size: .; DNA: TGTGCCAGCAGTGAAAGGGACATATTTAAAGAGACCCAGTACTTC; CDR3: CASSERDIFKETQYF